This TCR beta chain was documented in a study of blood T cell repertoires in COVID-19 (dated by TCRdb to between 2020 and 2021). A note on the overall study: The collaborator samples originated in the United States, Italy and Spain and spanned the acute and convalescent phases of COVID-19. Sample metadata almost always included a de-identified subject ID, COVID-19 status, age in years and sex. The material from the prospective study consisted of cDNA or gDNA derived from T cells, B-cell-depleted T cells, or PBMCs. HLA class I and class II types, where available, came from metadata supplied by the sample provider rather than from assay-based typing. The samples were drawn from the first 160 participants of the ongoing ImmuneRACE study and from 950 to 1,500 subjects provided by 6 global collaborators. The repertoires were released in a freely available public database meant as a resource for research on the immune response to SARS-CoV-2. The dataset comprised deeply sampled blood TCRbeta repertoires from subjects exposed to, actively infected with, or recovered from COVID-19.

What the study reported, not specific to this receptor: The amount of clinical and demographic metadata varied by source and participant and was provided uncurated.

The immunoSEQ Assay, a bias-controlled multiplex PCR, was used to amplify TCRbeta CDR3 regions from genomic DNA. Under the source paper's analysis protocol: The number of nucleated cells in each sample was estimated by amplification of reference gene primers within the assay. To quantify the absolute abundance of each unique TCRbeta CDR3 rearrangement, sequence reads were collapsed and filtered. For each sample, productive Simpson clonality was calculated as the square root of Simpson's diversity index over productive rearrangements. The source is immuneACCESS, and TCRdb retained only in-frame sequences with V and J called. Part of the clones is not carried over; for the studies checked, unresolved V genes explain less than half of this, and the remainder is unexplained. That table gives V, J and clone size, and the DNA gave D and trimming. The sample includes over 35,000 clones, with just under 70% observed a single time. Together, the top ten hold approximately 6.2% of the sample.

Spanning cysteine to phenylalanine, the CDR3 consists of 13 amino acids. Just CDR3 DNA is preserved here, 39 bases in frame from base 1. V drops 1 base and J drops 8 bases, leaving 11 bases in between. Reading the germline V gene gives CDR1 SGHTA and CDR2 FQGNSA. As for this clone: The specificity of this receptor is unknown. Qualities for individual bases were not recorded, and no much larger clone is one base off.

Each collaborating institution followed its own protocols to collect whole blood in K2EDTA tubes. For TCRbeta analysis, collaborators shipped samples in one of three forms: frozen whole blood, isolated PBMCs, or DNA extracted from either of those sample types. The TCR was taken from a man older than 75 with acute or convalescent COVID-19. The rearranged chain carries TRBV7-2 and TRBJ1-2; the best D guess is TRBD1, with 5 bases matching. The sequenced sample was peripheral blood. CDR3 loop: CASSLDRGVGYTF. The bases read TGTGCCAGCAGCTTAGATCGGGGGGTCGGCTACACCTTC.